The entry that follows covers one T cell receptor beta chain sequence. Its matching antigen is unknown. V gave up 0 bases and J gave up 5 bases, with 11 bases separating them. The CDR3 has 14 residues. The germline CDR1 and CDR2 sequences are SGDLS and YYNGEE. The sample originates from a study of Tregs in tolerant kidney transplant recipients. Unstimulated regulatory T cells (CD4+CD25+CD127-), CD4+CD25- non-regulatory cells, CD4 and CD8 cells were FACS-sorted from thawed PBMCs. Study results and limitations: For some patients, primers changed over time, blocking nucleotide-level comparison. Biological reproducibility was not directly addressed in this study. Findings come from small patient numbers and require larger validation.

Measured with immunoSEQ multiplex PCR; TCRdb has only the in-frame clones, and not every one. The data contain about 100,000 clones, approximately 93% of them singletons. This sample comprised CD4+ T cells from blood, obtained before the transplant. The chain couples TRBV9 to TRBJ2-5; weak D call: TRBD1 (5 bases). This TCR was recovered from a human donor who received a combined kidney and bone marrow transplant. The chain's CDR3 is CASSVGAGRETQYF. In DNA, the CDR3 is TGTGCCAGCAGCGTAGGAGCAGGGCGGGAGACCCAGTACTTC.